Listed below are T cell receptor beta chains from one sample, sequenced in a study of shared clonotypes between healthy human individuals. Sequencing was performed with immunoSEQ multiplex PCR; in TCRdb, only in-frame clones are kept and a portion is missing. The sample carries approximately 980,000 clones, about three quarters recorded once. Source material: memory CD4+ T cells sorted from blood. These receptors were taken from a man between 18 and 29 years old in good health. Both conserved end residues are part of each CDR3. A D gene is named only where the DNA matches it firmly. Rows give clone size only sometimes, using once, few, many, or a class for an expanded clone.

j_call clone_size v_call d_call cdr3_nt cdr3_aa
TRBJ2-1 once TRBV7-8 TRBD2 TGTGCCAGCAGCTTAAGTCGGGGGGACGATGAGCAGTTCTTC CASSLSRGDDEQFF
TRBJ1-2 . TRBV19 . TGTGCCAGTACCCCGAGGGGTTCCGATGGCTACACCTTC CASTPRGSDGYTF
TRBJ2-7 . TRBV10-3 TRBD2 TGTGCCATCAGTGAGGCCACTAGCGGGAGACCCTACGAGCAGTACTTC CAISEATSGRPYEQYF
TRBJ2-2 . TRBV6-1 TRBD1 TGTGCCAGCCGGGGACAGCCCGACACCGGGGAGCTGTTTTTT CASRGQPDTGELFF
TRBJ1-6 . TRBV5-6 . TGTGCCAGCAGCTTGACAGGCAGCTCCTATAATTCACCCCTCCACTTT CASSLTGSSYNSPLHF
TRBJ2-3 . TRBV5-3 . TGTGCCAGAAGTTTACAGGGTTCAGATACGCAGTATTTT CARSLQGSDTQYF
TRBJ1-5 . TRBV27 . TGTGCCAGCAGTTTATTTAGGCTGACCCAGCATTTT CASSLFRLTQHF
TRBJ1-2 . TRBV5-1 TRBD1 TGCGCCAGCAGGCGGACAGGGGGCAGGGATGGCTACACCTTC CASRRTGGRDGYTF
TRBJ2-7 . TRBV6-6 TRBD2 TGTGCCAGCAGTTACACCACGGGGGGCTCCTACGAGCAGTACTTC CASSYTTGGSYEQYF
TRBJ1-1 . TRBV6-5 . TGTGCCAGCAGTCCTCCCGGACAGAACACTGAAGCTTTCTTT CASSPPGQNTEAFF
TRBJ1-3 . TRBV18 . TGTGCCAGCTCGGTGCAGGACTCTGGAAACACCATATATTTT CASSVQDSGNTIYF
TRBJ2-7 . TRBV7-9 TRBD1 TGTGCCAGCAGCTTAGGGGGACAGGCCCACGAGCAGTACTTC CASSLGGQAHEQYF
TRBJ1-6 . TRBV10-3 . TGTGCCATCAGTGGACAGGAGAATTCACCCCTCCACTTT CAISGQENSPLHF
TRBJ2-1 once TRBV5-1 TRBD2 TGCGCCAGCAGCTTGGACGGGAGGGCCTTCGACAATGAGCAGTTCTTC CASSLDGRAFDNEQFF
TRBJ2-7 . TRBV4-3 TRBD1 TGCGCCAGCAGCCAACGGACAGGGATGAACGAGCAGTACTTC CASSQRTGMNEQYF
TRBJ1-6 . TRBV6-5 . TGTGCCAGCAGTTACTCGATGAGCGCCCGAAATTCACCCCTCCACTTT CASSYSMSARNSPLHF
TRBJ1-3 . TRBV7-2 . TGTGCCAGCAGCTTCTCTGGAAACACCATATATTTT CASSFSGNTIYF
TRBJ1-3 . TRBV18 . TGTGCCAGCTCACCCGAGATGGCGAGCTCTGGAAACACCATATATTTT CASSPEMASSGNTIYF
TRBJ1-6 . TRBV2 TRBD1 TGTGCCAGCAGTGCATCCTCGTCGGCAGGGGGGCCCCTAAATTCACCCCTCCACTTT CASSASSSAGGPLNSPLHF
TRBJ1-6 . TRBV11-2 TRBD1 TGTGCCAGCAGCTTAGGGTTAGCGGGGACAGGGAATTCACCCCTCCACTTT CASSLGLAGTGNSPLHF
TRBJ2-1 once TRBV7-8 TRBD1 TGTGCCAGCAGCCTACAGGGGGCAAACAATGAGCAGTTCTTC CASSLQGANNEQFF
TRBJ2-3 . TRBV5-1 TRBD1 TGCGCCAGCACCTCCGGGACAGTCAGCACAGATACGCAGTATTTT CASTSGTVSTDTQYF
TRBJ2-5 . TRBV25-1 . TGTGCCATCTCACCTGAAGGGGGTTGGGCCCAGTACTTC CAISPEGGWAQYF
TRBJ1-4 . TRBV10-3 TRBD1 TGTGCCATCAGTGGGGACAGGATCGGAAAACTGTTTTTT CAISGDRIGKLFF
TRBJ2-1 . TRBV18 . TGTGCCAGCTCACCACAGGCGGTGAACAATGAGCAGTTCTTC CASSPQAVNNEQFF
TRBJ1-1 . TRBV7-2 . TGTGCCAGCAGCTTAGGTTCCCGTACTGAAGCTTTCTTT CASSLGSRTEAFF
TRBJ2-1 . TRBV4-1 TRBD2 TGCGCCAGCAGCCAAAGCGGGGGGGCACCAAGCTCCTACAATGAGCAGTTCTTC CASSQSGGAPSSYNEQFF
TRBJ2-4 . TRBV7-2 TRBD1 TGTGCCAGCAGCTTAGTTGGGACAGGGAAAAACATTCAGTACTTC CASSLVGTGKNIQYF
TRBJ1-2 . TRBV18 TRBD1 TGTGCCAGCTCACCAGGACAGGGCGGCGGCTACACCTTC CASSPGQGGGYTF
TRBJ2-2 . TRBV6-5 . TGTGCCATCAGCCGCGGACAGCTTAACACCGGGGAGCTGTTTTTT CAISRGQLNTGELFF
TRBJ1-5 . TRBV7-8 TRBD1 TGTGCCAGCAGTTCGACCACAGGGGCGGGTCAGCCCCAGCATTTT CASSSTTGAGQPQHF
TRBJ2-2 . TRBV7-2 . TGTGCCAGCAGCCCCTGGTCGGGGGCGAACACCGGGGAGCTGTTTTTT CASSPWSGANTGELFF
TRBJ1-5 . TRBV30 TRBD1 TGTGCCTGGAGCAGACAGCAGGGGGGTCAGCCCCAGCATTTT CAWSRQQGGQPQHF
TRBJ2-7 . TRBV11-2 TRBD1 TGTGCCAGCAGCCGGCCGGGACAGGGGACCCACGAGCAGTACTTC CASSRPGQGTHEQYF
TRBJ1-2 . TRBV5-1 . TGCGCCAGCAGCTCGGCAGGGGACTATGGCTACACCTTC CASSSAGDYGYTF
TRBJ2-3 few TRBV11-2 TRBD1 TGTGCCAGCAGCGACGATCCGGGACAGGGGCCAGATACGCAGTATTTT CASSDDPGQGPDTQYF
TRBJ1-1 . TRBV19 . TGTGCCAGTAGTCTGGGTGAAGGCACTGAAGCTTTCTTT CASSLGEGTEAFF
TRBJ1-1 . TRBV6-5 TRBD1 TGTGCCAGCAACAGGGGTGGGAACACTGAAGCTTTCTTT CASNRGGNTEAFF
TRBJ2-2 . TRBV29-1 . TGCAGCGTTGAAGGGACCCCCCAGGGCACCGGGGAGCTGTTTTTT CSVEGTPQGTGELFF
TRBJ2-1 . TRBV5-6 TRBD2 TGTGCCAGCAGCTCGGGACTAGCGGGAGGGTTTGAGCAGTTCTTC CASSSGLAGGFEQFF
TRBJ2-5 . TRBV11-2 . TGTGCCAGCAGCTTAGTAAGGGTTGGAGCAGAGACCCAGTACTTC CASSLVRVGAETQYF
TRBJ1-5 . TRBV2 . TGTGCCAGCATGGTAGAGGAGTGGGGCCTGATGGGAAATCAGCCCCAGCATTTT CASMVEEWGLMGNQPQHF
TRBJ2-7 . TRBV7-2 TRBD2 TGTGCCAGCAGCCTGGGACTAGCGGGAGTGCAGTACTTC CASSLGLAGVQYF
TRBJ1-1 . TRBV6-6 . TGTGCCAGCAGTTACGGGCAGGGGATGAACACTGAAGCTTTCTTT CASSYGQGMNTEAFF
TRBJ1-4 . TRBV5-1 TRBD1 TGCGCCAGCAGCCCGTTAGGACAGGGGACTAATGAAAAACTGTTTTTT CASSPLGQGTNEKLFF
TRBJ1-6 once TRBV4-3 . TGCGCCAGCCGATCCAACATTGGCTCCTATAATTCACCCCTCCACTTT CASRSNIGSYNSPLHF
TRBJ2-7 once TRBV10-3 TRBD2 TGTGCCATCAGTGAGAGGCTTGGAGCGGGAGGAAACTACGAGCAGTACTTC CAISERLGAGGNYEQYF
TRBJ1-6 once TRBV27 TRBD1 TGTGCCAGCAGACCTAGAGGACAGGAAAGGTATAATTCACCCCTCCACTTT CASRPRGQERYNSPLHF
TRBJ2-7 . TRBV11-2 . TGTGCCAGCAGCCCAATGACAGGGAGGGGGGAGCAGTACTTC CASSPMTGRGEQYF
TRBJ2-3 . TRBV2 TRBD2 TGTGCCAGCAGTGAAGATGGGTGGCGGGGGGTACCGCAGTATTTT CASSEDGWRGVPQYF